Listed here are 26 T cell receptor beta chains from one sample, sequenced in a study of naive and memory T cell subsets. Amplification of ligated cDNA took four PCR rounds with SP2 and nested alpha and beta constant primers. Via MiXCR, TCRdb re-called the 5' RACE reads, giving one row per CDR3 protein. The table lists roughly 56,000 distinct CDR3 sequences, under 8.5% of them singletons. TCR cDNA received a 3' ligated oligonucleotide that carried a UMI. Receptors were obtained from a male donor in good health.

Many counts were recorded for this clonotype. The chain combines TRBV5-1 with TRBJ2-5; D not resolved. The CDR3 has 12 residues. Germline CDR1 is SGHRS and CDR2 is YFSETQ. V was shortened by 1 base and J by 3 bases, with 4 bases between the two germline ends. This CDR3 is CASSLYEETQYF. Written as DNA, the CDR3 is TGCGCCAGCAGCTTGTATGAAGAGACCCAGTACTTC.

This clonotype appeared many times. This chain links TRBV12-3 or TRBV12-4 with TRBJ1-1; D call uncertain. Trimming removed 3 bases at V and 0 bases at J, with 8 bases between. The CDR3 is 14 residues long. This chain's CDR3 is CASSFRVLNTEAFF. As DNA, the CDR3 is TGTGCCAGCAGTTTTCGGGTCCTGAACACTGAAGCTTTCTTT.

The chain has TRBV13 and TRBJ2-3; 13 bases align to TRBD2. With V trimmed by 4 bases and J by 2 bases, 9 bases remained unmatched. The CDR3 spans 18 residues. Per the germline V gene, CDR1 is PRHDT and CDR2 is FYEKMQ (reference sequence). The CDR3 loop reads CASSSTSGGQPSTDTQYF. In DNA form, the CDR3 reads TGTGCCAGCAGCTCGACTAGCGGGGGGCAACCCTCCACAGATACGCAGTATTTT.

This clonotype showed up many times. This rearrangement joins TRBV3-1 to TRBJ2-1, with D possibly being TRBD2 (6 bases). Germline V lookup: CDR1 LGHDT, CDR2 YNNKEL (reference sequence). CDR3 length equals 15 residues. Trimming shortened V by 1 base and J by 4 bases, and 11 bases separated the two germline ends. Written as DNA, the CDR3 is TGTGCCAGCAGCCAAGTCAGGACTACGTACAATGAGCAGTTCTTC. It encodes CASSQVRTTYNEQFF.

V gene TRBV11-2 combines with J gene TRBJ1-1; no definite D call. CDR1 is SGHAT and CDR2 is FQNNGV in the germline V gene. V lost 2 bases to trimming and J lost 5 bases, with 6 bases between them. The CDR3 runs 12 residues. Here the CDR3 DNA reads TGTGCCAGCAGCTTAATAGGAACTGAAGCTTTCTTT. It encodes CASSLIGTEAFF.

This clonotype appeared many times. The chain recombines TRBV6-5 with TRBJ2-7, with D tentatively TRBD2 (6 bases). V was cut by 6 bases and J by 2 bases, with 14 bases left in between. This CDR3 contains 14 residues. Germline values: CDR1 MNHEY, CDR2 SVGAGI. The CDR3 sequence is CASSTSGRPYEQYF. In nucleotides, the CDR3 is TGTGCCAGCAGCACCAGCGGGCGGCCCTACGAGCAGTACTTC.

This clonotype was observed many times. V usage is TRBV9 and J usage is TRBJ2-1; no clear D. The CDR3 consists of 14 residues. CDR1 and CDR2 (germline): SGDLS, YYNGEE. V lost 0 bases, J lost 4 bases, and 8 bases lay in between. The DNA for the CDR3 is TGTGCCAGCAGCGTAGGGCAGCTGTACAATGAGCAGTTCTTC. This encodes CASSVGQLYNEQFF.

The chain recombines TRBV10-2 with TRBJ1-5; D not resolved. This CDR3 region has 14 residues. Trimming took off 7 bases at V and 0 bases at J, with 10 bases between the two ends. CDR1 and CDR2 from the germline V gene are WSHSY and SAAADI. The CDR3 DNA reads as TGCGCCAGCAAGGCGGCCAGTAGCAATCAGCCCCAGCATTTT. This translates into CASKAASSNQPQHF.

The chain combines TRBV14 with TRBJ2-7, with a possible D match to TRBD2 (6 bases). Germline V gene sequence: CDR1 SGHDN, CDR2 FVKESK. The CDR3 is 15 residues long. The V and J ends lost 1 base and 3 bases respectively, with 13 bases between them. The CDR3 here is CASSQGLVEIYEQYF. The CDR3 DNA follows: TGTGCCAGCAGCCAAGGACTAGTGGAAATCTACGAGCAGTACTTC. Filled out from reference TRBV14 and TRBJ2-7, the complete variable domain reads EAGVTQFPSHSVIEKGQTVTLRCDPISGHDNLYWYRRVMGKEIKFLLHFVKESKQDESGMPNNRFLAERTGGTYSTLKVQPAELEDSGVYFCASSQGLVEIYEQYFGPGTRLTVT.

This clonotype has just a few counts. The chain joins TRBV20-1 to TRBJ2-3; TRBD2 agrees at 12 bases. Trimming at V came to 5 bases and at J to 1 base, leaving 7 bases not matched to a gene. CDR1 is DFQATT and CDR2 is SNEGSKA in the germline V gene (reference sequence). This CDR3 comprises 16 residues. CDR3 residues: CSASGLAGRGTDTQYF. DNA of the CDR3: TGCAGTGCTTCAGGACTAGCGGGGCGGGGCACAGATACGCAGTATTTT.

This clonotype was recorded many times. The J gene is TRBJ1-5, the V gene TRBV2; 7 bases line up with TRBD1. CDR1 and CDR2 (germline): SNHLY, FYNNEI. The CDR3 covers 12 residues. The ends lost 6 bases at V and 6 bases at J; junction bases unmatched: 2. CDR3 sequence reads: CASRGTVQPQHF. Written as DNA, the CDR3 is TGTGCCAGCAGGGGGACAGTTCAGCCCCAGCATTTT.

The V and J genes are TRBV5-4 and TRBJ1-1; tentatively, D is TRBD1 (5 bases). Trimming took off 3 bases at V and 5 bases at J, with 14 bases between the two ends. Looked up from germline, CDR1 is SGHNT and CDR2 is YYREEE (reference sequence). The CDR3 runs 14 residues. This CDR3 reads CASSYMYGGTEAFF. The DNA for the CDR3 is TGTGCCAGCAGCTATATGTACGGGGGGACTGAAGCTTTCTTT.

This clonotype appeared many times. The chain employs TRBV20-1 and TRBJ2-5; D is unresolved. Trimming took 0 bases from V and 2 from J, leaving 7 bases between them. CDR1 and CDR2 from the germline V gene are DFQATT and SNEGSKA (reference sequence). This CDR3 comprises 13 residues. CDR3 DNA sequence: TGCAGTGCTAGAGAATGGGCGCAAGAGACCCAGTACTTC. This sequence encodes CSAREWAQETQYF.

V gene TRBV6-5 combines with J gene TRBJ2-1; D is ambiguous. Germline CDR1 MNHEY, CDR2 SVGAGI. V lost 0 bases and J lost 12, with 9 bases in between. The CDR3 contains 12 residues. The CDR3, as DNA: TGTGCCAGCAGTTACTCGGCAGGAAGGCAGTTCTTC. It yields the protein CASSYSAGRQFF.

The V and J genes are TRBV5-1 and TRBJ2-6, with D perhaps assigned TRBD1 or TRBD2 (6 bases each). The germline V gene encodes CDR1 SGHRS and CDR2 YFSETQ. Trimming took 2 bases from V and 0 from J, leaving 15 bases between them. The CDR3 runs 18 residues. This CDR3 reads CASSFRGLPDSGANVLTF. Here the CDR3 DNA reads TGCGCCAGCAGCTTCCGGGGGCTGCCTGACTCTGGGGCCAACGTCCTGACTTTC.

V gene TRBV27 combines with J gene TRBJ2-1; no clear D gene. The V gene lost 2 bases and the J gene lost 7 bases, with 12 bases spanning the gap. The CDR3 is 14 residues long. From germline, CDR1 is MNHEY and CDR2 SMNVEV (reference sequence). DNA for the CDR3: TGTGCCAGCAGTTTACTAGACTTTCTAAATGAGCAGTTCTTC. This translates into CASSLLDFLNEQFF.

This clonotype ranks as medium-sized. V and J are TRBV2 and TRBJ2-7, with D possibly being TRBD1 (6 bases). V was pared by 8 bases and J by 0 bases, with 11 bases between. This CDR3 region has 13 residues. Germline CDR1 reads SNHLY; CDR2 reads FYNNEI. In nucleotides, the CDR3 is TGTGCCAGCGCCCGGGACATCTCCTACGAGCAGTACTTC. This translates into CASARDISYEQYF.

This clonotype occurred a few times. This rearrangement joins TRBV7-9 to TRBJ2-7, with D unresolved. The CDR3 is 12 residues long. V dropped 3 bases and J dropped 6 bases, with 9 bases sitting between them. Germline assignment: CDR1 SEHNR and CDR2 FQNEAQ (reference sequence). CDR3 in DNA: TGTGCCAGCAGCTTTTTCCAGTCCGAGCAGTACTTC. Its translation is CASSFFQSEQYF.

This clonotype was recorded at least ten times. CDR3 DNA: TGTGCCAGCAGTGAAGGCACGTTCTACGAGCAGTACTTC. Translated: CASSEGTFYEQYF. V gene TRBV6-1 combines with J gene TRBJ2-7, with no clear D. Germline CDR1 MNHNS, CDR2 SASEGT. V shed 1 base and J shed 3 bases, with 7 bases lying between them. The CDR3 length is 13 residues.

The J gene is TRBJ1-2, the V gene TRBV14; no definite D call. The CDR3 is 14 residues long. The germline CDR1 and CDR2 sequences are SGHDN and FVKESK. The ends were cut back, 4 bases at V and 0 bases at J, with 9 bases in the middle. The CDR3 bases are TGTGCCAGCAGCCGGGTCGCAGCTAACTATGGCTACACCTTC. Translated, it gives CASSRVAANYGYTF. Complete variable domain (other parts from reference TRBV14 and TRBJ1-2): EAGVTQFPSHSVIEKGQTVTLRCDPISGHDNLYWYRRVMGKEIKFLLHFVKESKQDESGMPNNRFLAERTGGTYSTLKVQPAELEDSGVYFCASSRVAANYGYTFGSGTRLTVV.

This clonotype was counted only a few times. This chain uses TRBV29-1 with TRBJ1-2; D call uncertain. Germline V CDR1 and CDR2: SQVTM, ANQGSEA. This CDR3 has 12 residues. V was pared by 6 bases and J by 6 bases, with 14 bases between. DNA of the CDR3: TGCAGCGTGGTGCCCCTCCTCGATGGCTACACCTTC. Its protein product is CSVVPLLDGYTF.

The chain combines TRBV7-9 with TRBJ2-6; no clear D. The CDR3 sequence is 14 residues long. Trimming stripped 5 bases from V and 0 bases from J, with 5 bases between. Germline assignment: CDR1 SEHNR and CDR2 FQNEAQ (reference sequence). DNA of the CDR3: TGTGCCAGCAGCCCGAGCTCTGGGGCCAACGTCCTGACTTTC. Protein: CASSPSSGANVLTF.

This clonotype occurred many times. The V and J genes are TRBV5-1 and TRBJ2-5; D not resolved. CDR3 length: 12 residues. Trimming removed 4 bases from V and 1 base from J, with 5 bases in between. The germline CDR1 and CDR2 sequences are SGHRS and YFSETQ. CDR3 DNA sequence: TGCGCCAGCAGCAAGCCCCAAGAGACCCAGTACTTC. This codes for CASSKPQETQYF.

Ten or more counts support this clonotype. The V gene is TRBV14, the J gene TRBJ2-1; no reliable D call. The CDR3 consists of 14 residues. Germline CDR1 SGHDN, CDR2 FVKESK. V lost 4 bases to trimming and J lost 5 bases, with 12 bases between them. The DNA for the CDR3 is TGTGCCAGCAGCCCCCCCATCGGAGACAATGAGCAGTTCTTC. Protein product: CASSPPIGDNEQFF.

The chain links TRBV19 to TRBJ2-7, with 10 bases fitting TRBD1. Germline assignment: CDR1 LNHDA and CDR2 SQIVND (reference sequence). Trimming cost V 7 bases and J 3 bases; bases outside gene matches: 6. This CDR3 is 14 amino acids long. The CDR3 region has the DNA TGTGCCAGTACCCCGACAGGGGGCATCTACGAGCAGTACTTC. This translates into CASTPTGGIYEQYF.

The V gene is TRBV25-1, the J gene TRBJ2-5; 7 nucleotides agree with TRBD2. J lost 4 bases, V lost 4 bases, and 15 bases had no gene match. Germline assignment: CDR1 MGHDK and CDR2 SYGVNS. The CDR3 is 17 residues long. This CDR3 reads CASSGHASSGGRETQYF. The CDR3 DNA reads as TGTGCCAGCAGTGGCCACGCTTCTAGCGGAGGTCGAGAGACCCAGTACTTC.